What follows are 9 T cell receptor beta chains derived from one specimen sequenced in a study of shared clonotypes between healthy human individuals. Only in-frame clones appear in the TCRdb table, and some are missing; sequencing was by immunoSEQ multiplex PCR. The sample lists 2,500,000 or so clones, roughly 93% seen once, with roughly 0.36% in the top ten. Input material: naive CD4+ T cells from PBMCs. The subset: CD45RA+ positively selected. These TCRs come from a man aged 18 to 35 in good health. Some clones in this sample may be carry-over from other donors' samples.

The chain uses TRBV5-4 and TRBJ2-2; 8 positions agree with TRBD1. V lost 5 bases, J lost 4 bases, and 4 bases stayed unmatched. Germline V gene sequence: CDR1 SGHNT, CDR2 YYREEE (reference sequence). The length of the CDR3 is 14 residues. CDR3 sequence reads: CASRPDRATGELFF. The CDR3 bases are TGTGCCAGCAGACCGGACAGGGCCACCGGGGAGCTGTTTTTT.

V is TRBV11-3 and J is TRBJ2-5, with TRBD1 identical over 9 bases. The CDR3 length is 13 residues. CDR1 SGHNT and CDR2 YENEEA come from the germline V gene. Germline trimming cut 8 bases from V and 1 base from J; bases unmatched to any gene: 2. This chain's CDR3 is CASGQGLQETQYF. The CDR3 DNA reads as TGTGCCAGCGGACAGGGGCTCCAAGAGACCCAGTACTTC.

J is TRBJ2-1 and V is TRBV7-2; D may be TRBD1 (5 bases). CDR3 length equals 13 residues. The germline gives CDR1 SGHTA, CDR2 FQGNSA. The germline V and J ends were trimmed by 3 bases and 8 bases, with 11 bases remaining between them. DNA for the CDR3: TGTGCCAGCAGCTTTTCAGGGTTCTATGAGCAGTTCTTC. It yields the protein CASSFSGFYEQFF.

This clone was observed a few times. V usage is TRBV7-8 and J usage is TRBJ1-2, with D uncertain. Germline V CDR1 and CDR2: SGHVS, FQNEAQ. V dropped 5 bases and J dropped 8 bases, with 15 bases sitting between them. This CDR3 is built from 13 residues. As DNA, the CDR3 is TGTGCCAGCAGCCCGCGGGGTATAGGCGGCTACACCTTC. This translates into CASSPRGIGGYTF.

The J gene is TRBJ2-1, the V gene TRBV10-3; 9 bases fit TRBD1. Germline CDR1 reads ENHRY; CDR2 reads SYGVKD. V dropped 6 bases and J dropped 8; count of bases not matched to a gene: 11. The CDR3 has 15 residues. In DNA, the CDR3 is TGTGCCATCAGCCTCCAAACAGGGGGCGCGTATGAGCAGTTCTTC. It is translated as CAISLQTGGAYEQFF.

The J gene is TRBJ1-1, the V gene TRBV5-1, with 7 bases that match TRBD1. Germline V gene lookup returns CDR1 SGHRS and CDR2 YFSETQ. This CDR3 comprises 14 residues. The V and J ends lost 4 bases and 3 bases, in that order; junction bases with no gene match: 6. The CDR3 loop is CASSTQGGDTEAFF. The CDR3, as DNA: TGCGCCAGCAGCACCCAGGGGGGCGACACTGAAGCTTTCTTT.

The chain combines TRBV6-5 with TRBJ1-1; 8 bases align to TRBD1. V trimming: 5 bases; J trimming: 7 bases; junction bases outside the gene matches: 9. This CDR3 has 14 residues. Germline CDR1 MNHEY, CDR2 SVGAGI. The CDR3 loop is CASSNGQGGREAFF. The CDR3 nucleotides read TGTGCCAGCAGTAACGGACAGGGAGGGCGTGAAGCTTTCTTT.

This sequence joins TRBV28 and TRBJ1-1, with D unresolved. Trimming left V 8 bases short and J 4 bases short, with 14 bases between. This CDR3 has 13 amino acids. Per germline, CDR1 MDHEN and CDR2 SYDVKM. The CDR3 is CASQFDQSTEAFF. CDR3 sequence (DNA): TGTGCCAGCCAGTTTGACCAAAGCACTGAAGCTTTCTTT.

Turning to this clone: Other DNA sequences in this specimen translate into the identical CDR3. The chain is built from TRBV5-1 and TRBJ2-7; TRBD2 matches 11 bases. Germline V gene lookup returns CDR1 SGHRS and CDR2 YFSETQ. This CDR3 has 14 residues. Unmatched junction bases numbered 2, after V lost 6 bases and J lost 0 bases. CDR3 amino acids: CASTLAGGSYEQYF. CDR3 coding DNA: TGCGCCAGCACGCTAGCGGGAGGCTCCTACGAGCAGTACTTC.